This passage covers 26 T cell receptor beta chains from one sample sequenced in a study of shared clonotypes between healthy human individuals. Assay used: immunoSEQ multiplex PCR; TCRdb lists only in-frame clones, some missing. The sample lists more than 2 million clones; just under 95% were seen once. CD45RO negativity and positive selection for CCR7 defined naive CD8 cells, a population that excluded terminally differentiated effector memory CD45RA+ cells. Sequenced material: naive CD8+ T cells from PBMCs. These receptor sequences come from a man aged 18 to 35 in good health. Some clones in this sample may be carry-over from other donors' samples.

V is TRBV5-6 and J is TRBJ1-1; D call uncertain. The germline CDR1 and CDR2 sequences are SGHDT and YYEEEE. CDR3 size: 14 residues. Between the trimmed V and J ends, which lost 4 bases and 1 base, there was a span of 11 bases. CDR3 amino acids: CASSPEWGNTEAFF. Here the CDR3 DNA reads TGTGCCAGCAGCCCTGAATGGGGGAACACTGAAGCTTTCTTT.

A word on this clone: Other DNA variants within this sample encode the same CDR3. The gene calls are TRBV7-3 and TRBJ2-1, with 8 bases matching TRBD1. The CDR3 sequence is 15 residues long. The ends lost 2 bases at V and 3 bases at J; junction bases unmatched: 3. CDR1 SGHTA and CDR2 FQGTGA come from the germline V gene. The CDR3 bases are TGTGCCAGCAGCTTAGGACAGGGTAGCTACAATGAGCAGTTCTTC. This sequence encodes CASSLGQGSYNEQFF.

The chain links TRBV5-1 to TRBJ1-3; no reliable D call. The germline V gene encodes CDR1 SGHRS and CDR2 YFSETQ. Trimming stripped 4 bases from V and 3 bases from J, with 8 bases between. The CDR3 sequence is 13 residues long. Here the CDR3 reads CASSGLDGNTIYF. The CDR3 DNA follows: TGCGCCAGCAGCGGCCTGGATGGAAACACCATATATTTT.

Concerning this clone: The same CDR3 is also encoded by other DNA sequences in this sample. The chain carries TRBV7-6 and TRBJ1-4; no definite D call. The V end was cut by 3 bases, the J end by 8 bases, with 4 bases between. Germline V gene sequence: CDR1 SGHVS, CDR2 FNYEAQ. This CDR3 spans 11 amino acids. CDR3 sequence (DNA): TGTGCCAGCAGCTTTAACGAAAAACTGTTTTTT. Translating it yields CASSFNEKLFF. Variable domain in full (rest from reference TRBV7-6 and TRBJ1-4): GAGVSQSPRYKVTKRGQDVALRCDPISGHVSLYWYRQALGQGPEFLTYFNYEAQQDKSGLPNDRFSAERPEGSISTLTIQRTEQRDSAMYRCASSFNEKLFFGSGTQLSVL.

The chain has TRBV10-2 and TRBJ1-5, with D perhaps matching TRBD1 (6 bases). The CDR3 length is 13 residues. V lost 8 bases, J lost 7 bases, and 15 bases lay in between. The V gene's germline CDR1 is WSHSY and CDR2 SAAADI. CDR3 loop: CASAGGAWQPQHF. The CDR3 DNA is TGCGCCAGCGCCGGGGGGGCATGGCAGCCCCAGCATTTT.

This clone was counted a single time. The chain employs TRBV5-8 and TRBJ1-1; TRBD1 aligns across 7 bases. This CDR3 is 15 amino acids long. The V segment lost 1 base and the J segment 5 bases; nucleotides outside the gene matches: 8. In germline, CDR1 is SGHTS, CDR2 YDEGEE. This chain's CDR3 is CASSLQGRGRTEAFF. DNA of the CDR3: TGTGCCAGCAGCTTGCAGGGTAGGGGGCGGACTGAAGCTTTCTTT.

The V gene is TRBV19, the J gene TRBJ2-3, with 7 bases aligning to TRBD2. Unmatched junction bases numbered 4, after V lost 3 bases and J lost 1 base. The CDR3 extends over 15 amino acids. Germline assignment: CDR1 LNHDA and CDR2 SQIVND (reference sequence). CDR3 in DNA: TGTGCCAGTAGTATGACTAGCTCGGGCACAGATACGCAGTATTTT. It codes for CASSMTSSGTDTQYF.

For this clone: Distinct nucleotide sequences in the sample also encode this CDR3. The V gene is TRBV28, the J gene TRBJ2-1, with TRBD2 matching 7 bases. The CDR3 runs 14 residues. Trimming cost V 2 bases and J 6 bases; bases outside gene matches: 4. Germline V lookup: CDR1 MDHEN, CDR2 SYDVKM. The CDR3 coding sequence is TGTGCCAGCAGTTTAAGACTAGCAGGCAATGAGCAGTTCTTC. This sequence encodes CASSLRLAGNEQFF. Looking up the rest from reference TRBV28 and TRBJ2-1 gives the full variable domain: DVKVTQSSRYLVKRTGEKVFLECVQDMDHENMFWYRQDPGLGLRLIYFSYDVKMKEKGDIPEGYSVSREKKERFSLILESASTNQTSMYLCASSLRLAGNEQFFGPGTRLTVL.

The chain carries TRBV4-1 and TRBJ2-5; maybe TRBD2 (6 bases). Germline CDR1 is MGHRA and CDR2 is YSYEKL. The length of the CDR3 is 17 residues. The V gene lost 0 bases and the J gene lost 3 bases, with 17 bases spanning the gap. The DNA for the CDR3 is TGCGCCAGCAGCCAAGATCCCGGGACTTATCATGAAGAGACCCAGTACTTC. Its translation is CASSQDPGTYHEETQYF.

The J gene is TRBJ2-2, the V gene TRBV6-5, with 8 bases aligning to TRBD1. J lost 6 bases, V lost 6 bases, and 6 bases had no gene match. There are 14 residues in the CDR3. The germline V gene encodes CDR1 MNHEY and CDR2 SVGAGI. For the CDR3, the DNA is TGTGCCAGCAGACAGGGGGTCGGCGCCGGGGAGCTGTTTTTT. Protein sequence: CASRQGVGAGELFF.

The chain recombines TRBV6-1 with TRBJ1-1; D remains ambiguous. This CDR3 contains 15 residues. The germline V gene encodes CDR1 MNHNS and CDR2 SASEGT. The germline V and J ends were trimmed by 6 bases and 3 bases, with 17 bases remaining between them. The CDR3 nucleotides read TGTGCCAGCAGGGAGACTTCTCTGCTGGACACTGAAGCTTTCTTT. Its protein product is CASRETSLLDTEAFF.

This clone was detected only once. V is TRBV5-1 and J is TRBJ2-4; D is undetermined. Trimming stripped 0 bases from V and 6 bases from J, with 19 bases between. The CDR3 is made up of 17 amino acids. Germline V gene data show CDR1 as SGHRS and CDR2 as YFSETQ. CDR3 bases: TGCGCCAGCAGCTTGGGAGTCTGGGATTTACACGGAAACATTCAGTACTTC. Protein sequence: CASSLGVWDLHGNIQYF.

This chain connects TRBV7-3 to TRBJ2-7; D may be TRBD2 (7 bases). This CDR3 has 16 amino acids. The germline V and J ends were trimmed by 5 bases and 1 base, with 18 bases remaining between them. Per germline, CDR1 SGHTA and CDR2 FQGTGA. The CDR3 DNA reads TGTGCCAGCAGCCCCTCTTCGCGGGGGCCTTCCTACGAGCAGTACTTC. This encodes CASSPSSRGPSYEQYF.

This chain joins TRBV6-5 and TRBJ2-2; perhaps D is TRBD1 or TRBD2 (5 bases each). This CDR3 comprises 15 residues. CDR1 is MNHEY and CDR2 is SVGAGI in the germline V gene. Trimming removed 4 bases from V and 6 bases from J, with 15 bases in between. The CDR3 spells CASSFRDVDSGELFF. In DNA, the CDR3 is TGTGCCAGCAGTTTCCGGGACGTCGACTCCGGGGAGCTGTTTTTT.

This sequence joins TRBV28 and TRBJ1-3; maybe TRBD1 (6 bases). The ends were cut back, 6 bases at V and 0 bases at J, with 12 bases in the middle. The CDR3 consists of 15 residues. The V gene's germline CDR1 is MDHEN and CDR2 SYDVKM. The CDR3 protein is CASSADSNSGNTIYF. CDR3 nucleotides: TGTGCCAGCAGCGCGGACAGCAACTCTGGAAACACCATATATTTT.

CDR3 sequence (DNA): TGTGCCAGCAGCTTTGAGCCCTACGAGCAGTACTTC. Amino acids: CASSFEPYEQYF. V usage is TRBV7-9 and J usage is TRBJ2-7; no reliable D call. CDR1 is SEHNR and CDR2 is FQNEAQ in the germline V gene (reference sequence). This CDR3 is 12 amino acids long. Trimming took 3 bases from V and 2 from J, leaving 5 bases between them.

Comments on this clone: The junction does not match germline at one end; this may be a read error. Additional DNA sequences in this sample encode the identical CDR3. The chain carries TRBV30 and TRBJ1-5, with D unclear. Germline V lookup: CDR1 GTSNPN, CDR2 SVGIG (reference sequence). This CDR3 has 13 residues. CDR3 amino acids: CAWSGRLNQPQHF. Here the CDR3 DNA reads TGCGCCTGGAGCGGACGGCTTAATCAGCCCCAGCATTTT.

The rearrangement links TRBV10-3 to TRBJ2-2, with D tentatively TRBD1 or TRBD2 (5 bases each). The CDR3 spans 14 residues. Germline CDR1 reads ENHRY; CDR2 reads SYGVKD. V lost 4 bases and J lost 4, with 10 bases in between. The CDR3 sequence is CAISASGSTGELFF. The CDR3 region has the DNA TGTGCCATCAGTGCCTCAGGGAGCACCGGGGAGCTGTTTTTT.

The rearrangement links TRBV19 to TRBJ1-2; TRBD1 matches at 7 bases. CDR3 length: 14 residues. The V and J ends lost 5 bases and 5 bases, in that order; junction bases with no gene match: 8. Germline V gene lookup returns CDR1 LNHDA and CDR2 SQIVND (reference sequence). The CDR3 loop reads CASSFRTGGYGYTF. As DNA, the CDR3 is TGTGCCAGTAGTTTCCGGACAGGTGGATATGGCTACACCTTC.

V gene TRBV11-2 combines with J gene TRBJ2-3, with a tentative D call TRBD2 (6 bases). The germline gives CDR1 SGHAT, CDR2 FQNNGV. V lost 5 bases and J 5 bases, leaving 11 bases between the germline ends. This CDR3 is 13 amino acids long. In DNA, the CDR3 is TGTGCCAGCAGCCAAAACGGGGGAGATACGCAGTATTTT. This gives the protein CASSQNGGDTQYF.

The chain has TRBV6-1 and TRBJ2-2; D is perhaps TRBD1 (5 bases). In germline, CDR1 is MNHNS, CDR2 SASEGT. The CDR3 extends over 16 amino acids. Trimming took off 2 bases at V and 3 bases at J, with 13 bases between the two ends. The CDR3 sequence is CASSEYFDSYTGELFF. CDR3 sequence (DNA): TGTGCCAGCAGTGAATACTTCGACAGCTACACCGGGGAGCTGTTTTTT.

The chain employs TRBV6-5 and TRBJ1-2; D is uncertain. Trimming removed 0 bases at V and 8 bases at J, with 13 bases between. Germline V gene data show CDR1 as MNHEY and CDR2 as SVGAGI. The CDR3 loop spans 14 amino acids. Here the CDR3 DNA reads TGTGCCAGCAGTTACTCGGAAGGGTATTTAGGCTACACCTTC. It translates to CASSYSEGYLGYTF.

Comment on this clone: This same CDR3 is encoded by further DNA sequences in the sample. V and J are TRBV29-1 and TRBJ2-1; 7 bases fit TRBD1. Germline values: CDR1 SQVTM, CDR2 ANQGSEA. The V and J ends lost 4 bases and 4 bases, in that order; junction bases with no gene match: 4. CDR3 size: 13 residues. CDR3 loop: CSVVQGSYNEQFF. DNA of the CDR3: TGCAGCGTTGTACAGGGGAGTTACAATGAGCAGTTCTTC.

As to this clone: One end of the junction varies from germline; a read error may be responsible. The chain combines TRBV4-3 with TRBJ2-7, with D perhaps matching TRBD1 (5 bases). From germline, CDR1 is LGHNA and CDR2 YSLEER. The CDR3 has 15 amino acids. The CDR3 DNA reads TGCGCCAGCAGACAAGATCCAGGGCCTTCCTACGAGCAGTACTTC. Protein product: CASRQDPGPSYEQYF.

The CDR3 loop reads CASSVSGAPNYGYTF. DNA of the CDR3: TGTGCCAGCAGCGTAAGTGGGGCACCTAACTATGGCTACACCTTC. V gene TRBV9 combines with J gene TRBJ1-2; D is possibly TRBD1 (5 bases). Trimming left V 1 base short and J 0 bases short, with 10 bases between. The CDR3 extends over 15 amino acids. Germline CDR1 SGDLS, CDR2 YYNGEE.

Concerning this clone itself: Other DNA sequences from this sample encode an identical CDR3 as well. The chain carries TRBV11-2 and TRBJ2-7; 9 bases are a match to TRBD2. Germline CDR1 is SGHAT and CDR2 is FQNNGV. The CDR3 length is 15 residues. Losses at the gene ends were 1 base for V and 0 bases for J; bases not matched to a gene: 1. The CDR3: CASSLGLADSYEQYF. In DNA, the CDR3 is TGTGCCAGCAGCTTAGGACTAGCGGACTCCTACGAGCAGTACTTC.